A selection of T cell receptor beta chains follows, all from one sample in a study of blood T cells in healthy people across ages. TCRdb recomputed calls from the 5' RACE reads with MiXCR, one row per CDR3 protein. The sample has over 500,000 distinct CDR3 sequences, about 27% seen once. This sample was shared with a second study, whose subject was T cells of mothers and their children.

The sequencing input was blood. These receptor sequences come from a boy aged 2 to 10 in good health. Both conserved end residues are part of each CDR3. Fields, in order: J gene, V gene, clone size, D gene, CDR3 protein, CDR3 DNA. A D gene is named only where the DNA matches it firmly. Clone size, where shown, is once, few, many, or a class for clones that have expanded.

j_call: TRBJ2-7; v_call: TRBV19; clone_size: many; d_call: .; cdr3_aa: CASSIGGSYEQYF; cdr3_nt: TGTGCCAGTAGTATCGGGGGCAGCTACGAGCAGTACTTC
j_call: TRBJ2-2; v_call: TRBV7-2; clone_size: .; d_call: TRBD1; cdr3_aa: CASSMGQGTGELFF; cdr3_nt: TGTGCCAGCAGCATGGGACAGGGGACCGGGGAGCTGTTTTTT
j_call: TRBJ1-1; v_call: TRBV29-1; clone_size: few; d_call: .; cdr3_aa: CSVVRQVNTEAFF; cdr3_nt: TGCAGCGTTGTTAGACAGGTTAACACTGAAGCTTTCTTT
j_call: TRBJ1-2; v_call: TRBV6-5; clone_size: few; d_call: TRBD1; cdr3_aa: CASSPHLQGRSYGYTF; cdr3_nt: TGTGCCAGCAGTCCCCATCTACAGGGGAGGTCCTATGGCTACACCTTC
j_call: TRBJ2-7; v_call: TRBV29-1; clone_size: few; d_call: .; cdr3_aa: CSVLTGATYEQYF; cdr3_nt: TGCAGCGTTCTGACGGGAGCGACCTACGAGCAGTACTTC
j_call: TRBJ2-2; v_call: TRBV29-1; clone_size: few; d_call: .; cdr3_aa: CSVVVTGSTGELFF; cdr3_nt: TGCAGCGTCGTGGTCACAGGGAGCACCGGGGAGCTGTTTTTT
j_call: TRBJ2-5; v_call: TRBV27; clone_size: .; d_call: TRBD2; cdr3_aa: CASSRTPGLAVEQYF; cdr3_nt: TGTGCCAGCAGCCGAACACCGGGACTAGCGGTAGAGCAGTACTTC
j_call: TRBJ2-3; v_call: TRBV6-5; clone_size: .; d_call: TRBD2; cdr3_aa: CASSFRTPLAGVPITDTQYF; cdr3_nt: TGTGCCAGCAGTTTCCGGACCCCCCTAGCGGGGGTTCCCATCACAGATACGCAGTATTTT
j_call: TRBJ2-7; v_call: TRBV6-1; clone_size: few; d_call: .; cdr3_aa: CASRGETYEQYF; cdr3_nt: TGTGCCAGTCGTGGGGAGACCTACGAGCAGTACTTC
j_call: TRBJ2-7; v_call: TRBV5-1; clone_size: .; d_call: .; cdr3_aa: CASSLRDIWTENEQYF; cdr3_nt: TGCGCCAGCAGCTTGCGGGACATCTGGACGGAAAACGAGCAGTACTTC
j_call: TRBJ2-2; v_call: TRBV4-3; clone_size: .; d_call: TRBD2; cdr3_aa: CASSQSSGRLELFF; cdr3_nt: TGCGCCAGCAGCCAATCTAGCGGGAGACTGGAGCTGTTTTTT
j_call: TRBJ2-2; v_call: TRBV19; clone_size: .; d_call: TRBD2; cdr3_aa: CASNPSGGLGTGELFF; cdr3_nt: TGTGCCAGTAATCCATCGGGAGGCCTCGGCACCGGGGAGCTGTTTTTT
j_call: TRBJ2-1; v_call: TRBV30; clone_size: .; d_call: TRBD2; cdr3_aa: CARTTSGSANEQFF; cdr3_nt: TGTGCCCGGACGACTAGCGGATCCGCGAATGAGCAGTTCTTC
j_call: TRBJ2-7; v_call: TRBV20-1; clone_size: .; d_call: TRBD2; cdr3_aa: CSASWLAETSYEQYF; cdr3_nt: TGCAGTGCTAGTTGGCTAGCGGAGACCTCCTACGAGCAGTACTTC
j_call: TRBJ2-3; v_call: TRBV12-3/TRBV12-4; clone_size: few; d_call: TRBD2; cdr3_aa: CASSPHDPGLAGDTQYF; cdr3_nt: TGTGCCAGCAGTCCCCACGACCCGGGACTAGCGGGAGATACGCAGTATTTT
j_call: TRBJ2-1; v_call: TRBV21-1; clone_size: .; d_call: .; cdr3_aa: CASSKEGLPPYNEQFF; cdr3_nt: TGTGCCAGCAGCAAGGAAGGGCTACCCCCTTACAATGAGCAGTTCTTC
j_call: TRBJ1-4; v_call: TRBV24-1; clone_size: few; d_call: TRBD1; cdr3_aa: CATSPRQGGNEKLFF; cdr3_nt: TGTGCCACTTCACCGAGACAGGGCGGGAATGAAAAACTGTTTTTT
j_call: TRBJ2-5; v_call: TRBV7-9; clone_size: few; d_call: .; cdr3_aa: CASTTGLQETQYF; cdr3_nt: TGTGCCAGCACTACAGGGCTTCAAGAGACCCAGTACTTC
j_call: TRBJ2-4; v_call: TRBV6-2/TRBV6-3; clone_size: .; d_call: .; cdr3_aa: CASSPLAPAKNIQYF; cdr3_nt: TGTGCCAGCAGCCCACTAGCTCCAGCCAAAAACATTCAGTACTTC
j_call: TRBJ1-3; v_call: TRBV10-3; clone_size: few; d_call: .; cdr3_aa: CAIKPVSGNTIYF; cdr3_nt: TGTGCCATCAAGCCGGTCTCTGGAAACACCATATATTTT
j_call: TRBJ1-3; v_call: TRBV10-3; clone_size: .; d_call: .; cdr3_aa: CASRPPEQASGNTIYF; cdr3_nt: TGTGCCTCACGGCCCCCGGAACAGGCCTCTGGAAACACCATATATTTT
j_call: TRBJ1-2; v_call: TRBV7-9; clone_size: .; d_call: TRBD1; cdr3_aa: CASSLVRDSLYGYTF; cdr3_nt: TGTGCCAGCAGCTTAGTAAGGGACAGTCTTTATGGCTACACCTTC
j_call: TRBJ1-1; v_call: TRBV29-1; clone_size: .; d_call: .; cdr3_aa: CSVNRVVLGAFF; cdr3_nt: TGCAGCGTAAACAGGGTGGTTCTTGGAGCTTTCTTT
j_call: TRBJ2-7; v_call: TRBV5-4; clone_size: .; d_call: .; cdr3_aa: CASSPGPADPYEQYF; cdr3_nt: TGTGCCAGCAGCCCCGGACCCGCCGACCCCTACGAGCAGTACTTC
j_call: TRBJ2-1; v_call: TRBV9; clone_size: .; d_call: .; cdr3_aa: CASNPGPKGNEQLF; cdr3_nt: TGTGCCAGCAACCCGGGACCTAAGGGAAATGAGCAGCTCTTC
j_call: TRBJ2-3; v_call: TRBV21-1; clone_size: few; d_call: .; cdr3_aa: CASSNGTESTDTQYF; cdr3_nt: TGTGCCAGCAGCAACGGGACCGAGAGCACAGATACGCAGTATTTT
j_call: TRBJ2-1; v_call: TRBV6-6; clone_size: few; d_call: .; cdr3_aa: CASSPGLPPLYNEQFF; cdr3_nt: TGTGCCAGCAGCCCCGGACTCCCTCCTTTATACAATGAGCAGTTCTTC
j_call: TRBJ1-1; v_call: TRBV7-9; clone_size: few; d_call: .; cdr3_aa: CASSLRKVTEAFF; cdr3_nt: TGTGCCAGCAGCTTAAGGAAAGTCACTGAAGCTTTCTTT
j_call: TRBJ2-7; v_call: TRBV27; clone_size: .; d_call: TRBD1; cdr3_aa: CASWTGGLYEQYF; cdr3_nt: TGTGCCAGTTGGACAGGGGGCCTCTACGAGCAGTACTTC
j_call: TRBJ2-1; v_call: TRBV27; clone_size: .; d_call: TRBD1; cdr3_aa: CATRGQGINEQFF; cdr3_nt: TGTGCCACCAGGGGGCAAGGGATTAATGAGCAGTTCTTC
j_call: TRBJ1-2; v_call: TRBV29-1; clone_size: few; d_call: .; cdr3_aa: CSVATGGGYGYTF; cdr3_nt: TGCAGCGTTGCTACCGGAGGGGGCTATGGCTACACCTTC
j_call: TRBJ1-4; v_call: TRBV11-2; clone_size: .; d_call: TRBD1; cdr3_aa: CASSLDRGRVDEKLFF; cdr3_nt: TGTGCCAGCAGCTTGGACAGGGGACGGGTCGATGAAAAACTGTTTTTT
j_call: TRBJ2-2; v_call: TRBV28; clone_size: few; d_call: TRBD1; cdr3_aa: CASRTGGYTGELFF; cdr3_nt: TGTGCCAGCAGAACAGGGGGCTACACCGGGGAGCTGTTTTTT
j_call: TRBJ1-6; v_call: TRBV2; clone_size: few; d_call: TRBD1; cdr3_aa: CASTPTITGVNSPLHF; cdr3_nt: TGTGCCAGCACCCCGACAATTACAGGGGTTAATTCACCCCTCCACTTT
j_call: TRBJ1-1; v_call: TRBV10-3; clone_size: .; d_call: .; cdr3_aa: CAISESAGQSGVEAFF; cdr3_nt: TGTGCCATCAGTGAGTCCGCCGGGCAATCGGGCGTTGAAGCTTTCTTT
j_call: TRBJ2-3; v_call: TRBV24-1; clone_size: .; d_call: .; cdr3_aa: CATSRGPTDTQYF; cdr3_nt: TGTGCCACCAGCAGAGGACCCACAGATACGCAGTATTTT
j_call: TRBJ2-2; v_call: TRBV11-2; clone_size: few; d_call: .; cdr3_aa: CASSAGQTILNTGELFF; cdr3_nt: TGTGCCAGCAGCGCGGGACAGACCATTCTTAACACCGGGGAGCTGTTTTTT
j_call: TRBJ2-5; v_call: TRBV9; clone_size: few; d_call: TRBD2; cdr3_aa: CASSVGLSSGAQETQYF; cdr3_nt: TGTGCCAGCAGCGTAGGTTTGTCTAGCGGGGCACAAGAGACCCAGTACTTC
j_call: TRBJ1-5; v_call: TRBV5-1; clone_size: few; d_call: .; cdr3_aa: CASSPDSLNQPQHF; cdr3_nt: TGCGCCAGCAGCCCTGACAGCCTCAATCAGCCCCAGCATTTT
j_call: TRBJ2-5; v_call: TRBV20-1; clone_size: .; d_call: .; cdr3_aa: CSARRVAEPRGMTQYF; cdr3_nt: TGCAGTGCTAGACGGGTTGCGGAGCCAAGGGGCATGACCCAGTACTTC